The clone carrying this T cell receptor beta chain was picked up many times. Its antigen remains unidentified. A second PCR of roughly 7 to 11 cycles used a sample-barcoded 5' primer and a J-beta primer mix. MiXCR was run by TCRdb on the 5' RACE reads, yielding one entry per CDR3 protein. The data hold about 670,000 distinct CDR3 sequences, with approximately 52% observed a single time. The CDR3 has 15 residues. Germline values: CDR1 DFQATT, CDR2 SNEGSKA (reference sequence). The ends lost 1 base at V and 4 bases at J; junction bases unmatched: 10. The data originate from a study of blood T cells in healthy people across ages. Regarding the study as a whole: CMV infection status of these donors was not known. Diversity figures based on one million T cells were deemed too low.

All donors came from Russia, were Caucasian and healthy, and spanned ages about 6 to 95. Roughly 10 milliliters was the volume of peripheral blood drawn from each donor. Material for sequencing was blood. The source is an elderly woman in good health. The chain uses TRBV20-1 and TRBJ2-7; 7 bases are shared with TRBD2. Here the CDR3 DNA reads TGCAGTGCTAGAGTATACAGGCAGGGAGGGTACGAGCAGTACTTC. Translation gives CSARVYRQGGYEQYF.